This paragraph reports one T cell receptor (beta chain). This sample is drawn from a study of blood T cell repertoires in COVID-19. Study-wide context: Sources were T cells, B-cell-depleted T cells, or PBMCs; the material itself was cDNA or gDNA.

There are 16 residues in the CDR3. CDR1 and CDR2 (germline): SGHNT, YENEEA. V lost 3 bases to trimming and J lost 2 bases, with 15 bases between them. The authors' processing: Counts of nucleated cells, estimated from reference gene primer amplification, were obtained. The repertoire was sequenced with immunoSEQ multiplex PCR; TCRdb's copy has only in-frame clones and lacks some. V, J and clone size are taken as reported in that table, and D and trimming were inferred from the DNA itself. The repertoire consists of just under 150,000 clones, with 85% to 90% occurring once and the leading ten covering approximately 35%.

Sequencing was carried out using peripheral blood. This receptor was obtained from a man aged 50-59 years who had recovered from COVID-19. The chain has TRBV11-3 and TRBJ2-3; a weak D match, TRBD2 (7 bases). The CDR3 loop reads CASSFGAGALTDTQYF. In nucleotides, the CDR3 is TGTGCCAGCAGCTTTGGGGCGGGGGCCCTCACAGATACGCAGTATTTT.